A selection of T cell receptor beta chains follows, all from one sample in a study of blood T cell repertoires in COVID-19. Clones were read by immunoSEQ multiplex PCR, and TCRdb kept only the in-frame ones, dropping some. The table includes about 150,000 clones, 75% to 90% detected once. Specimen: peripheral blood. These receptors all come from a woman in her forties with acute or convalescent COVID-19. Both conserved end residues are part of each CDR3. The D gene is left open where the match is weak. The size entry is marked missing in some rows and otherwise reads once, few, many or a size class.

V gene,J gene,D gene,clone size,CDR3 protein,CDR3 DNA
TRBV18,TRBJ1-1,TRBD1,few,CASSPGTGGYTEAFF,TGTGCCAGCTCACCCGGGACAGGGGGCTACACTGAAGCTTTCTTT
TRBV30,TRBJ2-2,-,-,CAWSEGDANTGELFF,TGTGCCTGGAGTGAGGGGGACGCGAACACCGGGGAGCTGTTTTTT
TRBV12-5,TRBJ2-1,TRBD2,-,CASGLILAGGIGYEQFF,TGTGCTAGTGGTTTGATCTTAGCGGGAGGGATCGGATATGAGCAGTTCTTC
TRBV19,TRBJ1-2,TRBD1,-,CASGYRDRGFFYGYTF,TGTGCCAGTGGGTACCGGGACAGGGGGTTCTTCTATGGCTACACCTTC
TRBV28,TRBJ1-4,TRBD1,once,CASKGQGGEKLFF,TGTGCCAGCAAGGGACAGGGGGGTGAAAAACTGTTTTTT
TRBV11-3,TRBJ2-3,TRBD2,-,CASSLGSLAGGPDTQYF,TGTGCCAGCAGCTTAGGGTCGCTAGCGGGGGGCCCAGATACGCAGTATTTT
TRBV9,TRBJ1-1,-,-,CASSDRVDTEAFF,TGTGCCAGCAGCGACAGGGTTGACACTGAAGCTTTCTTT
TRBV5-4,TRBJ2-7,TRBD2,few,CASSGYSGRAAYEQYF,TGTGCCAGCAGCGGATATAGCGGGAGGGCCGCCTACGAGCAGTACTTC
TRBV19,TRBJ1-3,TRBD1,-,CASSIGAGGASGNTIYF,TGTGCCAGTAGTATAGGGGCAGGGGGCGCGTCTGGAAACACCATATATTTT
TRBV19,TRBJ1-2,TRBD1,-,CASSWGQGADGYTF,TGTGCCAGTAGCTGGGGACAGGGGGCCGATGGCTACACCTTC
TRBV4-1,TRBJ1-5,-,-,CASSQDRNRVNQPQHF,TGCGCCAGCAGCCAAGACCGCAACAGGGTTAATCAGCCCCAGCATTTT
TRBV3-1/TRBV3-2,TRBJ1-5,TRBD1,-,CASSPTGGHQPQHF,TGTGCCAGCAGCCCGACAGGGGGCCATCAGCCCCAGCATTTT
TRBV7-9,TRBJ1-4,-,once,CASSSPFDRSNEKLFF,TGTGCCAGCAGCTCACCCTTCGACAGGAGTAATGAAAAACTGTTTTTT
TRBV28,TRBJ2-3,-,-,CASSLAGARTDTQYF,TGTGCCAGCAGTTTAGCAGGGGCGCGGACAGATACGCAGTATTTT
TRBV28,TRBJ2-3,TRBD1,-,CASSPPDRGSDTQYF,TGTGCCAGCAGTCCACCAGACAGGGGTTCAGATACGCAGTATTTT
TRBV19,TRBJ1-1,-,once,CASSIEVKVGGSSGAFF,TGTGCCAGTAGTATAGAGGTTAAGGTCGGAGGAAGTAGCGGGGCTTTCTTT
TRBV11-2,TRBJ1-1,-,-,CASSLSSYHRVNTEAFF,TGTGCCAGCAGCTTATCATCATATCACAGGGTGAACACTGAAGCTTTCTTT
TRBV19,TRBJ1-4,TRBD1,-,CASSIGYRGPEKLFF,TGTGCCAGTAGTATAGGATACAGGGGGCCCGAAAAACTGTTTTTT
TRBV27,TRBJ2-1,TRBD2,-,CASSFLAGNNEQFF,TGTGCCAGCAGTTTCCTAGCGGGAAACAATGAGCAGTTCTTC
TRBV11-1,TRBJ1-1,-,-,CASSTGMNTEAFF,TGTGCCAGCAGCACAGGGATGAACACTGAAGCTTTCTTT
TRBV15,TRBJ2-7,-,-,CATSFPGRDNSYEQYF,TGTGCCACCAGCTTTCCCGGCCGGGACAACTCCTACGAGCAGTACTTC
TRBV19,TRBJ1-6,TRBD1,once,CASSPQGANSPLHF,TGTGCCAGTAGTCCACAGGGGGCGAATTCACCCCTCCACTTT
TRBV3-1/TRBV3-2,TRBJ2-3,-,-,CASSRYPGATDTQYF,TGTGCCAGCAGCCGTTACCCAGGGGCCACAGATACGCAGTATTTT
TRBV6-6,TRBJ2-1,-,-,CASSRPSRSSYNEQFF,TGTGCCAGCAGTCGACCATCTAGGAGCTCCTACAATGAGCAGTTCTTC
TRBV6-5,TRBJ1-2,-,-,CASSDNRVYGYTF,TGTGCCAGCAGCGACAACAGGGTATATGGCTACACCTTC
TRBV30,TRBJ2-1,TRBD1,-,CAGPADRGLVNEQFF,TGTGCCGGGCCAGCCGACAGGGGGCTTGTTAATGAGCAGTTCTTC
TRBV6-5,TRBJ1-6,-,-,CAGKTDNNSPLHF,TGTGCCGGAAAGACAGATAATAATTCACCCCTCCACTTT
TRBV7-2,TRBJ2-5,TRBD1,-,CASSLGQGAQLQETQYF,TGTGCCAGCAGCTTGGGACAGGGGGCGCAACTCCAAGAGACCCAGTACTTC
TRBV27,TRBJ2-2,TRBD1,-,CASNTGDPNTGELFF,TGTGCCAGCAATACAGGGGACCCGAACACCGGGGAGCTGTTTTTT
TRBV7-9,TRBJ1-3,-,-,CASSRSTAGNTIYF,TGTGCCAGCAGTCGATCTACCGCTGGAAACACCATATATTTT
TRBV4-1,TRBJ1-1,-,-,CASSQEGGGTEAFF,TGCGCCAGCAGCCAAGAAGGGGGGGGGACTGAAGCTTTCTTT
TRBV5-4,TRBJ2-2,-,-,CASGQKSGATGELFF,TGTGCCAGCGGGCAGAAATCGGGAGCCACCGGGGAGCTGTTTTTT
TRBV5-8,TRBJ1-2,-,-,CASSPLRGGYTF,TGTGCCAGCAGCCCCCTACGGGGTGGCTACACCTTC
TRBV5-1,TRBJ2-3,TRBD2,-,CASSSMTSGGPSTDTQYF,TGCGCCAGCAGTTCAATGACTAGCGGGGGGCCTAGCACAGATACGCAGTATTTT
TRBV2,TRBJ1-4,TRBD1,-,CASSANGQGGNEKLFF,TGTGCCAGCAGTGCGAACGGACAGGGTGGGAATGAAAAACTGTTTTTT
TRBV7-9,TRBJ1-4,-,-,CASSPPGQDKKLFF,TGTGCCAGCAGCCCCCCGGGCCAGGACAAAAAACTGTTTTTT
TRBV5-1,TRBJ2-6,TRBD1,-,CASSLEQGQGTSGANVLTF,TGCGCCAGCAGCTTGGAGCAGGGACAGGGAACCTCTGGGGCCAACGTCCTGACTTTC
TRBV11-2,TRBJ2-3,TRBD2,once,CASSLGHGPSGRFTDTQYF,TGTGCCAGCAGCTTGGGGCACGGGCCTAGCGGGAGGTTTACAGATACGCAGTATTTT
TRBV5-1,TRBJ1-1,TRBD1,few,CASSLETGDRGTEAFF,TGCGCCAGCAGCTTAGAGACAGGGGATCGGGGCACTGAAGCTTTCTTT
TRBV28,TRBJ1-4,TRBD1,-,CASSLGQANEKLFF,TGTGCCAGCAGTTTGGGACAGGCTAATGAAAAACTGTTTTTT
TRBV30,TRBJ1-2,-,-,CAWSVPGRVNYGYTF,TGTGCCTGGAGTGTACCGGGGAGGGTAAACTATGGCTACACCTTC
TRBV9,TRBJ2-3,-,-,CASSVGQNTDTQYF,TGTGCCAGCAGCGTAGGACAGAACACAGATACGCAGTATTTT
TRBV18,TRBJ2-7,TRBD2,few,CASSPTGLEYEQYF,TGTGCCAGCTCACCGACGGGACTAGAATACGAGCAGTACTTC
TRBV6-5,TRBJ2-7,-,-,CASSYPRGRTYEQYF,TGTGCCAGCAGTTACCCTCGGGGGAGAACCTACGAGCAGTACTTC
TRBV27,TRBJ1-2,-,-,CASGTLGRTEYGYTF,TGTGCCTCAGGGACATTGGGGCGGACGGAGTATGGCTACACCTTC
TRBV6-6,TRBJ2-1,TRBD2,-,CASSGTSGRAFDEQFF,TGTGCCAGCAGTGGGACTAGCGGGAGGGCCTTCGATGAGCAGTTCTTC
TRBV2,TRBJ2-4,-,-,CASSGTRAGKNIQYF,TGTGCCAGCAGTGGAACAAGGGCGGGCAAAAACATTCAGTACTTC
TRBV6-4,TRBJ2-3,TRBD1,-,CASSDRGPGDTQYF,TGTGCCAGCAGTGACAGGGGGCCGGGAGATACGCAGTATTTT
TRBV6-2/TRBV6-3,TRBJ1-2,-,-,CASSSTAYGYTF,TGTGCCAGCAGTTCGACTGCATATGGCTACACCTTC